These 23 T cell receptor beta chains share one sample of origin, sequenced in a study of blood T cell repertoires in COVID-19. Assay: immunoSEQ multiplex PCR; the TCRdb copy retains only in-frame clones and omits some. Of about 59,000 clones in the sample, about 90% were seen once. Input material: peripheral blood. All receptors come from an elderly man in a cohort sampled during active COVID-19.

V usage is TRBV2 and J usage is TRBJ1-6, with D possibly being TRBD1 (6 bases). Germline V gives CDR1 SNHLY, CDR2 FYNNEI. CDR3 size: 13 residues. Deletions cut 8 bases from V and 6 bases from J, with 11 bases between. CDR3 sequence (DNA): TGTGCCAGCGGGGACATGGGTAATTCACCCCTCCACTTT. Residues: CASGDMGNSPLHF.

The gene calls are TRBV4-3 and TRBJ1-2; D gene uncertain. The germline CDR1 and CDR2 sequences are LGHNA and YSLEER. With 0 bases removed from V and 4 bases from J, the gap between germline ends came to 6 bases. The CDR3 spans 13 residues. The CDR3 sequence is CASSQDRIYGYTF. In nucleotides, the CDR3 is TGCGCCAGCAGCCAAGACAGGATCTATGGCTACACCTTC.

The chain combines TRBV5-4 with TRBJ1-1; D may be TRBD1 (5 bases). Trimming cost V 4 bases and J 1 base, with 11 bases left between them. Germline lookup yields CDR1 SGHNT and CDR2 YYREEE (reference sequence). This CDR3 region has 14 residues. The CDR3 coding sequence is TGTGCCAGCAGCCCAGAAAGGGGGAACACTGAAGCTTTCTTT. Amino acids: CASSPERGNTEAFF.

CDR3 DNA sequence: TGTGCCAGCAGCCAAGATTCCGTAGCGGCCCCCCAAGAGACCCAGTACTTC. Translated: CASSQDSVAAPQETQYF. This rearrangement joins TRBV3-1 (or the pseudogene TRBV3-2) to TRBJ2-5; tentative D call: TRBD2 (6 bases). The CDR3 totals 17 residues. V was trimmed by 0 bases and J by 1 base, leaving 15 bases between them. The germline gives CDR1 LGHDT, CDR2 YNNKEL (reference sequence).

This chain uses TRBV6-1 with TRBJ2-5, with D possibly TRBD2 on 5 matching bases. CDR1 is MNHNS, CDR2 SASEGT, per germline. V gave up 3 bases and J gave up 1 base, with 9 bases separating them. There are 14 residues in the CDR3. In DNA, the CDR3 is TGTGCCAGCAGTGACAGGCGGGTCCAAGAGACCCAGTACTTC. As protein: CASSDRRVQETQYF.

Only one count was recorded for this clone. The J gene is TRBJ1-5, the V gene TRBV10-3; TRBD1 might be the D (5 bases). The germline V gene encodes CDR1 ENHRY and CDR2 SYGVKD. The CDR3 has 16 residues. V was clipped by 0 bases and J by 3 bases, with 12 bases between them. CDR3 in DNA: TGTGCCATCAGTGAGTCGCGTCGGGGGACCAATCAGCCCCAGCATTTT. Translation gives CAISESRRGTNQPQHF.

V and J are TRBV28 and TRBJ1-3; 7 bases fit TRBD1. Germline V gene sequence: CDR1 MDHEN, CDR2 SYDVKM. V gave up 8 bases and J gave up 3 bases; unmatched junction bases: 13. CDR3 length equals 16 residues. This CDR3 reads CASSKRPGQIGNTIYF. The CDR3 nucleotides are TGTGCCAGCTCGAAACGACCGGGACAGATTGGAAACACCATATATTTT. The full variable domain, rest sourced from reference TRBV28 and TRBJ1-3, is DVKVTQSSRYLVKRTGEKVFLECVQDMDHENMFWYRQDPGLGLRLIYFSYDVKMKEKGDIPEGYSVSREKKERFSLILESASTNQTSMYLCASSKRPGQIGNTIYFGEGSWLTVV.

For this clone: Germline and junction disagree at one end, which may indicate a read error. The chain combines TRBV7-7 with TRBJ2-5, with 13 positions matching TRBD2. CDR1 and CDR2 from the germline V gene are SSHAT and FNYEAQ (reference sequence). CDR3 length: 15 amino acids. CDR3 sequence: CASSRTSGRLETQYF. CDR3 coding DNA: TGTGCTAGCAGCCGGACTAGCGGGAGATTAGAGACCCAGTACTTC.

The chain is built from TRBV6-5 and TRBJ2-5, with 8 bases lining up with TRBD1. This CDR3 region has 13 residues. Germline V lookup: CDR1 MNHEY, CDR2 SVGAGI. Unmatched junction bases numbered 3, after V lost 4 bases and J lost 5 bases. The CDR3 DNA is TGTGCCAGCAGTTCGACAGGGGTGGAGACCCAGTACTTC. The encoded protein is CASSSTGVETQYF.

V is TRBV2 and J is TRBJ1-2, with 10 bases aligning to TRBD1. V gave up 4 bases and J gave up 8 bases; unmatched junction bases: 4. CDR3 length equals 13 residues. Germline V gene lookup returns CDR1 SNHLY and CDR2 FYNNEI. CDR3 residues: CASSGQGASGYTF. The CDR3 DNA reads TGTGCCAGCAGTGGACAGGGGGCGTCCGGCTACACCTTC. The complete variable domain, with remaining parts taken from reference TRBV2 and TRBJ1-2, reads EPEVTQTPSHQVTQMGQEVILRCVPISNHLYFYWYRQILGQKVEFLVSFYNNEISEKSEIFDDQFSVERPDGSNFTLKIRSTKLEDSAMYFCASSGQGASGYTFGSGTRLTVV.

The chain combines TRBV9 with TRBJ1-2, with D tentatively TRBD1 (6 bases). The V end was cut by 3 bases, the J end by 4 bases, with 16 bases between. Germline V gene sequence: CDR1 SGDLS, CDR2 YYNGEE. The CDR3 covers 15 residues. The CDR3 loop is CASSALQTGPYGYTF. The CDR3 bases are TGTGCCAGCAGCGCCCTTCAAACAGGGCCCTATGGCTACACCTTC.

This chain connects TRBV10-3 to TRBJ1-1; unclear D gene. The length of the CDR3 is 13 residues. Germline CDR1 is ENHRY and CDR2 is SYGVKD. The ends were cut back, 1 base at V and 2 bases at J, with 5 bases in the middle. For the CDR3, the DNA is TGTGCCATCAGTGAGTTGGCTAACACTGAAGCTTTCTTT. As protein: CAISELANTEAFF.

The V gene is TRBV5-4, the J gene TRBJ2-3, with TRBD2 matching 14 bases. The CDR3 consists of 16 residues. With V trimmed by 4 bases and J by 2 bases, 3 bases remained unmatched. The germline V gene encodes CDR1 SGHNT and CDR2 YYREEE (reference sequence). The CDR3 DNA reads as TGTGCCAGCAGCCGGACTAGCGGGAGGTCCACAGATACGCAGTATTTT. Its protein is CASSRTSGRSTDTQYF.

The rearrangement uses TRBV7-8 and TRBJ1-1; D is uncertain. This CDR3 contains 13 residues. The germline V gene has CDR1 SGHVS and CDR2 FQNEAQ. V was cut by 1 base and J by 1 base, with 4 bases left in between. The CDR3 DNA follows: TGTGCCAGCAGCTTAGTAGAGAACACTGAAGCTTTCTTT. Protein sequence: CASSLVENTEAFF. The whole variable domain, filled in from reference TRBV7-8 and TRBJ1-1, reads GAGVSQSPRYKVAKRGQDVALRCDPISGHVSLFWYQQALGQGPEFLTYFQNEAQLDKSGLPSDRFFAERPEGSVSTLKIQRTQQEDSAVYLCASSLVENTEAFFGQGTRLTVV.

J is TRBJ1-6 and V is TRBV5-1; D is unclear. Trimming stripped 0 bases from V and 8 bases from J, with 18 bases between. The germline CDR1 and CDR2 sequences are SGHRS and YFSETQ. The CDR3 contains 17 residues. The CDR3 region is CASSLVTGRSLYSPLHF. In DNA form, the CDR3 reads TGCGCCAGCAGCTTGGTAACCGGTCGATCTCTATATTCACCCCTCCACTTT.

The rearrangement joins TRBV19 to TRBJ1-1; TRBD1 is a possible D gene (5 bases). Germline V gives CDR1 LNHDA, CDR2 SQIVND (reference sequence). This CDR3 region has 15 residues. V was pared by 3 bases and J by 4 bases, with 15 bases between. This chain's CDR3 is CASSMASAGVTEAFF. The CDR3 DNA is TGTGCCAGTAGTATGGCATCTGCGGGGGTCACTGAAGCTTTCTTT.

The chain combines TRBV18 with TRBJ1-3; 7 bases are shared with TRBD1. The CDR3 length is 17 residues. The germline gives CDR1 KGHSH, CDR2 LQKENI. V lost 6 bases, J lost 0 bases, and 11 bases stayed unmatched. The CDR3 spells CASSSRGQVGSGNTIYF. Here the CDR3 DNA reads TGTGCCAGCTCCAGTAGGGGGCAAGTTGGCTCTGGAAACACCATATATTTT.

This clone has just one count. Relative to the germline gene, one junction end is altered; a read error may explain this. The chain employs TRBV7-7 and TRBJ2-5; 14 bases map to TRBD2. Germline V CDR1 and CDR2: SSHAT, FNYEAQ (reference sequence). The CDR3 totals 17 residues. CDR3 bases: TGTGCTAGCAGCTTAGGGACTAGCGGGAGCGGTGAGGAGACCCAGTACTTC. Translation gives CASSLGTSGSGEETQYF.

The chain has TRBV9 and TRBJ1-4, with 7 bases identical to TRBD1. This CDR3 is 16 amino acids long. Trimming removed 3 bases from V and 7 bases from J; junction bases left unmatched: 12. CDR1 and CDR2 from the germline V gene are SGDLS and YYNGEE. The CDR3 loop reads CASSEGQRGFGEKLFF. CDR3 sequence (DNA): TGTGCCAGCAGCGAGGGACAGCGGGGGTTCGGTGAAAAACTGTTTTTT.

For this clone: At one end the junction does not follow the germline gene, possibly because of a read error. The chain links TRBV5-6 to TRBJ2-2; 11 positions match TRBD1. The CDR3 is made up of 15 amino acids. Germline CDR1 is SGHDT and CDR2 is YYEEEE. The CDR3 loop reads CASSLDRGRPGELFF. In DNA form, the CDR3 reads TGTGCCAGCAGTTTGGACAGGGGGCGGCCCGGGGAGCTGTTTTTT. Full variable domain (missing parts from reference TRBV5-6 and TRBJ2-2): DAGVTQSPTHLIKTRGQQVTLRCSPKSGHDTVSWYQQALGQGPQFIFQYYEEEERQRGNFPDRFSGHQFPNYSSELNVNALLLGDSALYLCASSLDRGRPGELFFGEGSRLTVL.

This chain joins TRBV29-1 and TRBJ2-1, with 12 bases lining up with TRBD2. This CDR3 contains 17 residues. Per germline, CDR1 SQVTM and CDR2 ANQGSEA. V was pared by 3 bases and J by 7 bases, with 13 bases of the junction left unmatched. CDR3 loop: CSVEGRLAGGPGNEQFF. CDR3 coding DNA: TGCAGCGTTGAGGGTCGGCTAGCGGGAGGGCCAGGGAATGAGCAGTTCTTC.

The chain's CDR3 is CSASRTGGNQPQHF. CDR3 nucleotide sequence: TGCAGTGCTAGTCGCACCGGTGGCAATCAGCCCCAGCATTTT. J is TRBJ1-5 and V is TRBV20-1; no firm D call. With 3 bases removed from V and 2 bases from J, the gap between germline ends came to 11 bases. In germline, CDR1 is DFQATT, CDR2 SNEGSKA (reference sequence). This CDR3 region has 14 residues.

The chain uses TRBV18 and TRBJ1-1; 10 nucleotides agree with TRBD1. Trimming at V came to 8 bases and at J to 2 bases, leaving 2 bases not matched to a gene. The germline CDR1 and CDR2 sequences are KGHSH and LQKENI. The CDR3 totals 13 residues. CDR3 bases: TGTGCCAGCCGACAGGGGGCAAACACTGAAGCTTTCTTT. Translating it yields CASRQGANTEAFF.